These 11 T cell receptor beta chains share one sample of origin, sequenced in a study of T cell changes during pregnancy in multiple sclerosis. Assay used: immunoSEQ multiplex PCR; TCRdb lists only in-frame clones, some missing. The sample contains roughly 23,000 clones, 91% of which appear only once. The source was CD4+ T cells from peripheral blood mononuclear cells, collected in the third trimester of pregnancy. Receptor source: a female donor in good health, enrolled as a control in a pregnancy study.

The V gene is TRBV5-1, the J gene TRBJ2-7, with 8 positions matching TRBD1. The CDR3 loop spans 14 amino acids. J gave up 5 bases and V 4 bases, and 8 bases lay outside the gene matches. Germline assignment: CDR1 SGHRS and CDR2 YFSETQ. The chain's CDR3 is CASSQVGGQDEQYF. CDR3 nucleotide sequence: TGCGCCAGCAGCCAGGTTGGGGGACAGGACGAGCAGTACTTC.

The chain uses TRBV12-5 and TRBJ1-5; TRBD1 agrees at 7 bases. There are 18 residues in the CDR3. Germline V gene data show CDR1 as LGHNT and CDR2 as FRNRAP. J lost 1 base, V lost 1 base, and 10 bases had no gene match. This CDR3 reads CASGLANTDRPSNQPQHF. The CDR3, as DNA: TGTGCTAGTGGTTTGGCCAACACGGACAGGCCCAGCAATCAGCCCCAGCATTTT. Looking up the rest from reference TRBV12-5 and TRBJ1-5 gives the full variable domain: DARVTQTPRHKVTEMGQEVTMRCQPILGHNTVFWYRQTMMQGLELLAYFRNRAPLDDSGMPKDRFSAEMPDATLATLKIQPSEPRDSAVYFCASGLANTDRPSNQPQHFGDGTRLSIL.

The genes are TRBV19 and TRBJ1-2; TRBD1 might be the D (6 bases). V gave up 4 bases and J gave up 4 bases, with 19 bases separating them. CDR1 and CDR2 from the germline V gene are LNHDA and SQIVND (reference sequence). The CDR3 is 16 amino acids. This chain's CDR3 is CASSTQPGHWLYGYTF. The CDR3 DNA sequence: TGTGCCAGTAGTACACAACCGGGACATTGGCTCTATGGCTACACCTTC.

The rearrangement uses TRBV5-1 and TRBJ1-1; 7 nucleotides match TRBD1. V was pared by 3 bases and J by 0 bases, with 14 bases of the junction left unmatched. The germline CDR1 and CDR2 sequences are SGHRS and YFSETQ. The CDR3 extends over 18 amino acids. As DNA, the CDR3 is TGCGCCAGCAGCTCAAGCCAGGGGGGAGTAGACTTGAACACTGAAGCTTTCTTT. Translated: CASSSSQGGVDLNTEAFF. Based on the CDR3 plus reference TRBV5-1 and TRBJ1-1, the full variable domain is KAGVTQTPRYLIKTRGQQVTLSCSPISGHRSVSWYQQTPGQGLQFLFEYFSETQRNKGNFPGRFSGRQFSNSRSEMNVSTLELGDSALYLCASSSSQGGVDLNTEAFFGQGTRLTVV.

V and J are TRBV7-2 and TRBJ2-5, with 12 bases matching TRBD2. The CDR3 extends over 15 amino acids. The J segment lost 5 bases and the V segment lost 1 base, leaving 2 bases of the junction unmatched. CDR1 is SGHTA, CDR2 FQGNSA, per germline. The CDR3 region is CASSLVGTSGETQYF. The DNA of the CDR3 is TGTGCCAGCAGCTTAGTCGGGACTAGCGGGGAGACCCAGTACTTC.

The rearrangement links TRBV7-9 to TRBJ2-1; a possible D gene is TRBD2 (6 bases). CDR3 size: 13 residues. Deletions cut 4 bases from V and 10 bases from J, with 14 bases between. CDR1 and CDR2 (germline): SEHNR, FQNEAQ (reference sequence). The DNA for the CDR3 is TGTGCCAGCAGCTCTCGACTAGTCCCCGAGCAGTTCTTC. Encoded protein: CASSSRLVPEQFF. Full variable domain (remainder filled in from reference TRBV7-9 and TRBJ2-1): DTGVSQNPRHKITKRGQNVTFRCDPISEHNRLYWYRQTLGQGPEFLTYFQNEAQLEKSRLLSDRFSAERPKGSFSTLEIQRTEQGDSAMYLCASSSRLVPEQFFGPGTRLTVL.

V usage is TRBV5-1 and J usage is TRBJ2-1; 12 bases fit TRBD2. Germline assignment: CDR1 SGHRS and CDR2 YFSETQ. This CDR3 comprises 17 residues. After removal of 0 bases from V and 6 bases from J, the junction contained 7 bases not matched to a gene. CDR3: CASSLGLAGGPPNEQFF. The CDR3 nucleotides read TGCGCCAGCAGCTTGGGCCTAGCGGGAGGGCCACCCAATGAGCAGTTCTTC.

The chain combines TRBV10-3 with TRBJ1-1; D not certain. Germline V gene data show CDR1 as ENHRY and CDR2 as SYGVKD. Trimming removed 5 bases at V and 1 base at J, with 2 bases between. The length of the CDR3 is 11 residues. In DNA, the CDR3 is TGTGCCATCAGTCAGAACACTGAAGCTTTCTTT. It translates to CAISQNTEAFF.

The chain combines TRBV7-9 with TRBJ2-1; TRBD2 matches 9 bases. Germline values: CDR1 SEHNR, CDR2 FQNEAQ (reference sequence). The J segment lost 0 bases and the V segment lost 3 bases, leaving 0 bases of the junction unmatched. The CDR3 length is 15 residues. CDR3 residues: CASSFSGGSYNEQFF. In DNA, the CDR3 is TGTGCCAGCAGCTTTAGCGGGGGCTCCTACAATGAGCAGTTCTTC.

The rearrangement links TRBV5-6 to TRBJ2-3; 9 bases agree with TRBD2. This CDR3 spans 16 amino acids. Trimming removed 0 bases from V and 1 base from J; junction bases left unmatched: 3. Germline V gene lookup returns CDR1 SGHDT and CDR2 YYEEEE. CDR3 in DNA: TGTGCCAGCAGCTTGGTAGCGGGGGCCCGCACAGATACGCAGTATTTT. Its protein product is CASSLVAGARTDTQYF.

The chain combines TRBV10-3 with TRBJ1-6, with D possibly matching TRBD1 (5 bases). Germline loops: CDR1 ENHRY, CDR2 SYGVKD. V was pared by 3 bases and J by 5 bases, with 8 bases between. The CDR3 extends over 14 amino acids. CDR3 sequence: CAISDDSNNSPLHF. The CDR3 DNA reads as TGTGCCATCAGTGATGACAGCAATAATTCACCCCTCCACTTT.